This TCR beta chain was sequenced in a study of blood T cell repertoires in COVID-19 (dated by TCRdb to about 2020). Study-wide context: Collaborator samples came from the United States, Italy and Spain and covered acute and convalescent phases of COVID-19. The prospective study material was composed of cDNA or gDNA derived from T cells, B-cell-depleted T cells, or PBMCs. Subjects who had been exposed to COVID-19, were actively infected with it, or had recovered from it provided the deeply sampled blood TCRbeta repertoires that made up the dataset. The repertoires were released in a freely available public database intended as a resource for research on the immune response to SARS-CoV-2. Samples came from the ongoing ImmuneRACE study (first 160 participants) plus 1,254 subjects from 6 global collaborators. Sample metadata almost always included a de-identified subject ID, COVID-19 status, age in years and sex. Where HLA class I and class II types were available, the types were taken from metadata supplied by the sample provider, not from assay-based typing. The paper as a whole reports these results and caveats: Clinical and demographic metadata were provided uncurated, with the amount varying by source and participant.

The immunoSEQ Assay, a bias-controlled multiplex PCR, was used to amplify TCRbeta CDR3 regions from genomic DNA. The study's own analysis went as follows. Within the assay, amplification of reference gene primers was used to estimate how many nucleated cells each sample contained. To quantify the absolute abundance of each unique TCRbeta CDR3 rearrangement, sequence reads were collapsed and filtered. For each sample, productive Simpson clonality was calculated as the square root of Simpson's diversity index over productive rearrangements. The table comes from immuneACCESS by way of TCRdb, which keeps in-frame sequences with V and J called. Part of the clones is missing from these tables; in studies checked, under half for an unresolved V gene and the rest for unknown reasons. Clonal size and the V and J genes are those of that table, whereas D and trimming came from the DNA. This sample comprises some 200,000 clones, approximately 82% of them detected only once. Of the sample, roughly 5.2% falls within the top ten clones.

Participants in the prospective study were aged about 18 to 100 years, lived in about two dozen United States geographic areas, and enrolled through a virtual design. In the prospective study, participants were assigned to cohorts based on the clinical history participants reported in a screening survey and a study questionnaire. In the prospective study, mobile phlebotomists collected whole blood, serum and a nasopharyngeal or oropharyngeal swab from each participant. Additional blood draws and questionnaires over an approximately 2-month period could optionally be provided by prospective study participants. Prospective study blood samples were shipped either frozen or at room temperature before DNA extraction. Regarding this clone: Its antigen is currently not known. No base-level quality is on record; no much larger clone is a single base apart.

CDR1 and CDR2 (LNHDA, SQIVND) derive from the germline V gene (reference sequence). The CDR3 goes from the cysteine to the phenylalanine over 15 residues. CDR3 DNA only is kept here, 45 bases in frame from base 1. Between the V and J ends, shortened by 4 bases and 1 base respectively, the junction contains 11 bases. What was sequenced was PBMCs or T cells enriched from blood (not recorded which). The sequence joins TRBV19 to TRBJ2-1; perhaps TRBD2 is the D gene, with 6 bases matching. This TCR was sampled from a woman in her fifties or sixties with acute COVID-19. This receptor carries the CDR3 CASSTTRGSYNEQFF. The DNA sequence is TGTGCCAGTAGTACGACTAGGGGATCCTACAATGAGCAGTTCTTC.